These 7 T cell receptor beta chains originate from one sample sequenced in a study of blood T cell repertoires in COVID-19 (dated by TCRdb to about 2020). Library preparation employed the immunoSEQ multiplex PCR assay. The table comes from immuneACCESS by way of TCRdb, which keeps in-frame sequences with V and J called. Part of the clones is missing from these tables; in studies checked, under half for an unresolved V gene and the rest for unknown reasons. Recorded for this sample are fewer than 75,000 clones; 70% to 90% of them occurred a single time. The top ten clonotypes cover roughly 6.9% of the sample. Sequenced: peripheral blood. The receptors derive from a man aged 45 to 65 with active COVID-19.

This chain uses TRBV20-1 with TRBJ1-2; the D is unclear. The CDR3 length is 11 residues. Germline CDR1 DFQATT, CDR2 SNEGSKA (reference sequence). V was clipped by 1 base and J by 5 bases, with 5 bases between them. CDR3 bases: TGCAGTGCTAGAGCGGGGTATGGCTACACCTTC. Translated: CSARAGYGYTF.

This clone was observed a single time. The chain couples TRBV5-1 to TRBJ2-1, with 14 bases lining up with TRBD2. The CDR3 covers 15 residues. V lost 3 bases to trimming and J lost 7 bases; unmatched junction nucleotides: 3. CDR1 is SGHRS, CDR2 YFSETQ, per germline. CDR3 DNA sequence: TGCGCCAGCAGCTGGGGACTAGCGGGAGCTAATGAGCAGTTCTTC. Amino acid sequence: CASSWGLAGANEQFF.

This rearrangement joins TRBV25-1 to TRBJ2-1; 11 bases fit TRBD1. Germline CDR1 reads MGHDK; CDR2 reads SYGVNS. This CDR3 region has 14 residues. Unmatched junction bases numbered 5, after V lost 4 bases and J lost 9 bases. In DNA form, the CDR3 reads TGTGCCAGCAGTGGGGGACAGGGGGGCACTGAGCAGTTCTTC. This translates into CASSGGQGGTEQFF.

DNA for the CDR3: TGTGCCAGCAGCCCCCGAAGGCTAGCGGGGGGGGCCGGTCACGAGACCCAGTACTTC. It is translated as CASSPRRLAGGAGHETQYF. V and J are TRBV11-2 and TRBJ2-5; TRBD2 matches at 12 bases. The CDR3 runs 19 residues. Germline values: CDR1 SGHAT, CDR2 FQNNGV. The V gene end was trimmed by 5 bases and the J gene end by 5 bases; junction bases not matched to a gene: 18.

CDR3 DNA: TGCAGCGTTGGAGGCGGGACCGACACAGATACGCAGTATTTT. It is translated as CSVGGGTDTDTQYF. The V call is TRBV29-1, the J call TRBJ2-3; perhaps TRBD2 as D (6 bases). The CDR3 runs 14 residues. V was trimmed by 4 bases and J by 2 bases, leaving 13 bases between them. Germline V CDR1 and CDR2: SQVTM, ANQGSEA.

The V call is TRBV11-2, the J call TRBJ1-2, with D possibly TRBD1 on 5 matching bases. The length of the CDR3 is 13 residues. V was cut by 1 base and J by 7 bases, with 10 bases left in between. Germline-derived CDR1 and CDR2 are SGHAT and FQNNGV. CDR3 in DNA: TGTGCCAGCAGCTTAGCCCAGGGAATTGGCTACACCTTC. This gives the protein CASSLAQGIGYTF.

This clone was seen once. The V call is TRBV24-1, the J call TRBJ1-5; D unresolved. Germline CDR1 and CDR2: KGHDR and SFDVKD. V shed 6 bases and J shed 0 bases, with 14 bases lying between them. The CDR3 runs to 16 residues. This chain's CDR3 is CATSSRPGDSNQPQHF. In DNA, the CDR3 is TGTGCCACCAGTTCCCGACCGGGAGATAGCAATCAGCCCCAGCATTTT.